Each of the 11 T cell receptor beta chains below was sequenced from the same sample in a study of glioma-infiltrating T cells. Amplification of TCR alpha and beta CDR3 regions from RNA used iRepertoire nested multiplex PCR. TCRdb passed the multiplex PCR reads through MiXCR, listing each CDR3 protein once. This table holds around 190,000 distinct CDR3 sequences, 32% found once. Sequencing used glioma tissue, nonneoplastic brain tissue, or PBMCs (not recorded which). These receptors were obtained from a human donor with low-grade glioma or glioblastoma, undergoing nonglioma brain surgery, or in good health (not recorded which).

This rearrangement joins TRBV7-3 to TRBJ2-1; TRBD2 aligns across 16 bases. CDR1 and CDR2 (germline): SGHTA, FQGTGA. The trim removed 4 bases at V and 10 bases at J, leaving 7 bases unmatched. CDR3 length: 16 residues. The CDR3, as DNA: TGTGCCAGCAGCTCGGTCCCGGGACTAGCGGGAGGGGAGCAGTTCTTC. Encoded protein: CASSSVPGLAGGEQFF.

This clonotype showed up many times. The rearrangement links TRBV28 to TRBJ2-6, with D possibly TRBD1 on 6 matching bases. The V end lost 5 bases, the J end lost 0 bases, and 17 bases lay between the germline ends. The CDR3 extends over 18 amino acids. Germline values: CDR1 MDHEN, CDR2 SYDVKM. CDR3 in amino acids: CASSGIDRNRSGANVLTF. The CDR3, as DNA: TGTGCCAGCAGTGGAATCGACAGGAACCGCTCTGGGGCCAACGTCCTGACTTTC. Complete variable domain (other parts from reference TRBV28 and TRBJ2-6): DVKVTQSSRYLVKRTGEKVFLECVQDMDHENMFWYRQDPGLGLRLIYFSYDVKMKEKGDIPEGYSVSREKKERFSLILESASTNQTSMYLCASSGIDRNRSGANVLTFGAGSRLTVL.

This clonotype was detected ten times or more. Here the CDR3 DNA reads TGTGCCAGCAGCTTAGGGGTGGGCTACGAGCAGTACTTC. Translating it yields CASSLGVGYEQYF. The rearrangement uses TRBV7-2 and TRBJ2-7; no firm D call. The CDR3 is 13 residues long. Per the germline V gene, CDR1 is SGHTA and CDR2 is FQGNSA. Between the trimmed V and J ends, which lost 1 base and 3 bases, there was a span of 7 bases. Based on the CDR3 plus reference TRBV7-2 and TRBJ2-7, the full variable domain is GAGVSQSPSNKVTEKGKDVELRCDPISGHTALYWYRQSLGQGLEFLIYFQGNSAPDKSGLPSDRFSAERTGGSVSTLTIQRTQQEDSAVYLCASSLGVGYEQYFGPGTRLTVT.

This chain links TRBV4-1 with TRBJ2-7, with 14 bases lining up with TRBD2. The CDR3 sequence is 16 residues long. Losses at the gene ends were 1 base for V and 3 bases for J; bases not matched to a gene: 2. Germline V gene lookup returns CDR1 MGHRA and CDR2 YSYEKL. This CDR3 reads CASSQGGTSGSYEQYF. In DNA form, the CDR3 reads TGCGCCAGCAGCCAAGGCGGGACTAGCGGGAGCTACGAGCAGTACTTC.

This clonotype was seen a few times. This rearrangement joins TRBV10-3 to TRBJ1-1; TRBD1 is a possible D gene (6 bases). The CDR3 runs to 14 residues. The germline V gene has CDR1 ENHRY and CDR2 SYGVKD. V shed 6 bases and J shed 2 bases, with 13 bases lying between them. CDR3 sequence (DNA): TGTGCCATCAGGAGGGGGACCGACAACACTGAAGCTTTCTTT. Encoded protein: CAIRRGTDNTEAFF.

This clonotype appeared many times. This chain uses TRBV6-2 or TRBV6-3 with TRBJ2-1, with D possibly matching TRBD2 (5 bases). V dropped 5 bases and J dropped 1 base, with 21 bases sitting between them. The CDR3 has 18 amino acids. The germline V gene encodes CDR1 MNHEY and CDR2 SVGEGT. The CDR3 region is CASSPLRTGRLSYNEQFF. CDR3 nucleotides: TGTGCCAGCAGTCCCCTCAGGACTGGGAGACTGTCCTACAATGAGCAGTTCTTC.

The chain is built from TRBV19 and TRBJ2-1; TRBD2 is a possible D gene (5 bases). The germline gives CDR1 LNHDA, CDR2 SQIVND (reference sequence). This CDR3 comprises 16 residues. Trimming left V 1 base short and J 6 bases short, with 16 bases between. In DNA form, the CDR3 reads TGTGCCAGTAGTATAGCTGCCGCGACGGGGTTCAATGAGCAGTTCTTC. Amino acid sequence: CASSIAAATGFNEQFF.

This clonotype was counted a few times. V and J are TRBV18 and TRBJ2-1; 8 bases are a match to TRBD2. This CDR3 comprises 13 residues. Per the germline V gene, CDR1 is KGHSH and CDR2 is LQKENI. V gave up 6 bases and J gave up 9 bases; unmatched junction bases: 7. This chain's CDR3 is CASSPTSDGEQFF. CDR3 DNA sequence: TGTGCCAGCTCCCCGACTAGCGACGGTGAGCAGTTCTTC.

This clonotype was counted at least ten times. The gene calls are TRBV28 and TRBJ2-7, with no clear D. Germline V gene sequence: CDR1 MDHEN, CDR2 SYDVKM. The CDR3 consists of 13 residues. V was cut by 6 bases and J by 3 bases, with 12 bases left in between. CDR3 loop: CASSLTRSYEQYF. In DNA form, the CDR3 reads TGTGCCAGCAGCCTGACACGCAGCTACGAGCAGTACTTC.

In its sample, this clonotype was seen many times. The chain combines TRBV28 with TRBJ1-5; no reliable D call. There are 15 residues in the CDR3. The V end lost 7 bases, the J end lost 3 bases, and 16 bases lay between the germline ends. The germline V gene has CDR1 MDHEN and CDR2 SYDVKM. The CDR3 nucleotides read TGTGCCAGCACCGTTTTCGGTACCAACAATCAGCCCCAGCATTTT. This encodes CASTVFGTNNQPQHF.

This clonotype was detected ten times or more. The chain combines TRBV24-1 with TRBJ2-1; D is undetermined. Trimming pared 3 bases from V and 5 bases from J, leaving 19 bases between. Per germline, CDR1 KGHDR and CDR2 SFDVKD. This CDR3 is built from 17 residues. The CDR3 DNA reads as TGTGCCACCAGTGATGCTATAACATCGGAGCCCAACAATGAGCAGTTCTTC. Translating it yields CATSDAITSEPNNEQFF.